The rows below give T cell receptor beta chains drawn from one sample of a study of a mutant IDH1 vaccine in newly diagnosed glioma. The antigens for these receptors are not known. Sequencing used immunoSEQ multiplex PCR; TCRdb keeps in-frame clones, though not all of them. The sample yields roughly 130,000 clones, around four fifths seen once. The input for sequencing was PBMCs, taken from a glioma patient whose treatment included an IDH1 peptide vaccine. These receptors all stem from a man aged 40-49 years with glioma. Each CDR3 is given without its conserved first and last residue. The D gene is left open where the match is weak.

v_call	d_call	j_call	cdr3_aa
TRBV11-2	.	TRBJ2-7	ASSLGTGSYEQY
TRBV9	.	TRBJ2-5	ASSGPQETQY
TRBV11-2	.	TRBJ1-4	ASSLAWGSNEKLF
TRBV4-1	.	TRBJ1-2	ASSRRVNYGYT
TRBV10-2	TRBD2	TRBJ2-3	ASSALAGGPPDTQY
TRBV6-5	TRBD1	TRBJ2-2	ASRVGQGATGELF
TRBV2	.	TRBJ1-1	ASPLGGRQNTEAF
TRBV7-2	TRBD2	TRBJ2-7	ASSSSGGAYEQY
TRBV6-6	.	TRBJ1-2	ASRNWGRSYGYT
TRBV18	.	TRBJ1-2	ASSPGDYGYT
TRBV9	TRBD1	TRBJ1-3	ASSAGQGPGNTIY
TRBV9	TRBD2	TRBJ2-7	ASSVGTSGSYEQY
TRBV7-2	TRBD2	TRBJ2-7	ASSLGVAGGPPISYEQY
TRBV7-7	.	TRBJ2-1	ASSLDLMFMQF
TRBV19	TRBD1	TRBJ2-4	ASRDGQGGIQY
TRBV6-5	TRBD2	TRBJ2-1	ASSYLGLADEQF
TRBV20-1	.	TRBJ1-1	SARTGAAF
TRBV29-1	.	TRBJ1-2	SVDDRLTYGYT
TRBV7-9	.	TRBJ1-4	ASSLVRYNEKLF
TRBV28	.	TRBJ2-7	ASSLTRVEQY
TRBV19	.	TRBJ1-3	ASMSGGNTIY
TRBV7-8	TRBD1	TRBJ1-4	ASSLTQGAANEKLF
TRBV6-5	.	TRBJ2-3	ASRSQGRGDTQY
TRBV11-2	TRBD1	TRBJ2-5	ASSARDRGQETQY
TRBV4-1	TRBD1	TRBJ1-5	ASSQDQTGAMQPQH
TRBV27	TRBD2	TRBJ2-1	ASSITSGPWDEQF
TRBV2	.	TRBJ2-7	ASSEAPVSSYEQY
TRBV7-6	.	TRBJ2-3	ASSLAPTVGSTDTQY
TRBV7-2	.	TRBJ2-1	ASSRAIGDYNEQF
TRBV5-1	.	TRBJ2-5	ASSFRKTQY
TRBV27	.	TRBJ1-3	ASSKGISGNTIY
TRBV11-1	.	TRBJ1-6	ASSIRRVGSYNSPLH
TRBV11-2	.	TRBJ2-3	ASSLDWDTQY
TRBV6-5	.	TRBJ2-3	ASMAPGTDTQY
TRBV29-1	.	TRBJ2-5	SVDKGDQETQY
TRBV12-5	.	TRBJ2-1	ASGLQVGGPNEQF
TRBV7-8	TRBD2	TRBJ2-2	ASSLVAGFNGGELF
TRBV5-1	TRBD1	TRBJ1-5	ASRRGQGVIFCQPQH
TRBV7-9	.	TRBJ2-2	ASSSLLATSPGELF
TRBV19	TRBD1	TRBJ2-1	ASSIGTGSYNEQF
TRBV30	TRBD1	TRBJ1-4	VWGPGQGPTGLF
TRBV11-2	TRBD1	TRBJ2-7	ASSLARGRYEQY
TRBV7-2	.	TRBJ2-2	ASSPEPMTGELF
TRBV2	.	TRBJ2-7	ARLLSSYEQY
TRBV6-1	TRBD1	TRBJ2-1	ASSSGQGAANEQF
TRBV10-3	.	TRBJ2-3	AISDPAPGVWTQY
TRBV19	TRBD2	TRBJ2-3	ASSMGGGRYTDTQY
TRBV6-5	.	TRBJ2-3	ASSSRTEATDTQY
TRBV14	.	TRBJ2-3	ASSQDGAGSTDTQY
TRBV10-3	TRBD1	TRBJ2-2	AIRPGQLTGELF
TRBV29-1	.	TRBJ1-1	SVDLAANTEAF
TRBV4-1	TRBD1	TRBJ2-5	ASSQQGQGTETQY
TRBV10-1	TRBD1	TRBJ2-7	ASSDRGNEQY
TRBV7-9	.	TRBJ2-7	ASSSQVYEQY
TRBV10-3	.	TRBJ2-1	AISVDSQGNNEQF
TRBV7-3	TRBD2	TRBJ2-2	ASSLLAGAVTGELF
TRBV11-2	TRBD1	TRBJ2-1	ASSPEHRGHLEQF
TRBV30	.	TRBJ2-3	AWVPRRGRTDTQY
TRBV4-2	TRBD2	TRBJ2-5	ASSQESESSGGRETQY